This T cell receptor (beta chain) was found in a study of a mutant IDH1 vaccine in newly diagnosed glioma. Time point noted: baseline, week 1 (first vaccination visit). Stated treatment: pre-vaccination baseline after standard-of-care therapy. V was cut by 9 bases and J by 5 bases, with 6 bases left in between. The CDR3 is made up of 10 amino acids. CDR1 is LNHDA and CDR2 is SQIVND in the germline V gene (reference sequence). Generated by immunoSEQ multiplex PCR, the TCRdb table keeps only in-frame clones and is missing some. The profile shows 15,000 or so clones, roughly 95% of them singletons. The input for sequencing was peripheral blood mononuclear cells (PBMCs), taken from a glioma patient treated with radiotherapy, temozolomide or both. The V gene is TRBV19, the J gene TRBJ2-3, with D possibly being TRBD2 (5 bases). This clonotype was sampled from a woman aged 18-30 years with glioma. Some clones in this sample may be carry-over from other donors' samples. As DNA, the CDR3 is TGTGCCAGCGAGGGAGATACGCAGTATTTT. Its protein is CASEGDTQYF.